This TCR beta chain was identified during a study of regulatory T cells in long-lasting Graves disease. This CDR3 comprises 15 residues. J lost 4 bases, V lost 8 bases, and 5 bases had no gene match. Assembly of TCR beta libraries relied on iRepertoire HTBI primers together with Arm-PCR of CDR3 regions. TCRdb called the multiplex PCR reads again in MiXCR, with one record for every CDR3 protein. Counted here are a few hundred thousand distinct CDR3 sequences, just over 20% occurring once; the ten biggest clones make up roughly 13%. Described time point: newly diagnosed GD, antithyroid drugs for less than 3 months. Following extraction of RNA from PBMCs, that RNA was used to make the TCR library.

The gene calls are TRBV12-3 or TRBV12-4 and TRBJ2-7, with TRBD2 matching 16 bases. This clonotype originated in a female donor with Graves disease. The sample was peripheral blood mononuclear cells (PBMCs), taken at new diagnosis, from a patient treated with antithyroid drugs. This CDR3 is CASGTSGRALYEQYF. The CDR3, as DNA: TGTGCCAGCGGGACTAGCGGGAGGGCCCTATACGAGCAGTACTTC.